Following are 20 T cell receptor beta chains from one sample sequenced in a study of blood T cell repertoires in COVID-19. Generated by immunoSEQ multiplex PCR, the TCRdb table keeps only in-frame clones and is missing some. The table records approximately 17,000 clones, 87% of them present only once. Sequenced sample: peripheral blood. The source of these receptors is a human donor in a cohort sampled during active COVID-19.

The rearrangement uses TRBV3-1 (or the pseudogene TRBV3-2) and TRBJ2-1; TRBD2 is a possible D gene (6 bases). Germline CDR1 and CDR2: LGHDT and YNNKEL (reference sequence). Trimming cost V 2 bases and J 2 bases, with 7 bases left between them. The CDR3 sequence is 14 residues long. In DNA form, the CDR3 reads TGTGCCAGCAGCCAAACGGGAGCCTACAATGAGCAGTTCTTC. Translated, it gives CASSQTGAYNEQFF.

The gene calls are TRBV4-2 and TRBJ2-6; possible D gene TRBD1, 5 bases. Germline V gene data show CDR1 as LGHNA and CDR2 as YNFKEQ. The CDR3 is 19 amino acids. The V end lost 4 bases, the J end lost 3 bases, and 22 bases lay between the germline ends. The CDR3 DNA is TGTGCCAGCAGCCCTCAACCCCCAGGACCAGGGCTTGGGGCCAACGTCCTGACTTTC. Translation gives CASSPQPPGPGLGANVLTF.

The DNA of the CDR3 is TGTGCCAGCAGTTACCGGGACAGCTATAATTCACCCCTCCACTTT. This sequence encodes CASSYRDSYNSPLHF. This chain uses TRBV6-5 with TRBJ1-6, with 7 positions matching TRBD1. Germline lookup yields CDR1 MNHEY and CDR2 SVGAGI. V dropped 2 bases and J dropped 3; count of bases not matched to a gene: 1. The CDR3 extends over 15 amino acids.

The gene calls are TRBV7-2 and TRBJ2-3; D unclear. CDR3 length: 14 amino acids. The V end lost 1 base, the J end lost 4 bases, and 9 bases lay between the germline ends. Germline CDR1 reads SGHTA; CDR2 reads FQGNSA. The CDR3 loop reads CASSLGSSSDTQYF. CDR3 nucleotides: TGTGCCAGCAGCTTAGGTTCGAGTTCAGATACGCAGTATTTT.

This clone appeared once. This chain joins TRBV6-5 and TRBJ1-2; TRBD1 matches 7 bases. The CDR3 has 13 amino acids. The ends lost 4 bases at V and 13 bases at J; junction bases unmatched: 12. Germline values: CDR1 MNHEY, CDR2 SVGAGI. DNA for the CDR3: TGTGCCAGCAGTTCACGGGACAGATCTTCAGTCACCTTC. Translating it yields CASSSRDRSSVTF.

The rearrangement joins TRBV4-1 to TRBJ2-1; maybe TRBD2 (7 bases). The V end was cut by 3 bases, the J end by 9 bases, with 24 bases between. Germline CDR1 reads MGHRA; CDR2 reads YSYEKL. There are 17 residues in the CDR3. DNA for the CDR3: TGCGCCAGCAGCCACGTCCTAGGGGGGGGCCCGGTGAGTGAGCAGTTCTTC. This codes for CASSHVLGGGPVSEQFF.

This chain connects TRBV5-6 to TRBJ1-5; no clear D. Germline V gene sequence: CDR1 SGHDT, CDR2 YYEEEE. The CDR3 loop spans 14 amino acids. The germline V and J ends were trimmed by 0 bases and 6 bases, with 10 bases remaining between them. CDR3 coding DNA: TGTGCCAGCAGCTTGGCCAATTCGGTTCAGCCCCAGCATTTT. This encodes CASSLANSVQPQHF.

The genes are TRBV5-4 and TRBJ2-7; weak D call: TRBD1 (6 bases). V lost 1 base and J 2 bases, leaving 7 bases between the germline ends. The CDR3 covers 13 residues. CDR1 is SGHNT, CDR2 YYREEE, per germline (reference sequence). The CDR3 loop is CASSLTGTYEQYF. In DNA, the CDR3 is TGTGCCAGCAGCTTGACAGGGACCTACGAGCAGTACTTC. Supplemented by reference TRBV5-4 and TRBJ2-7, the full variable domain reads ETGVTQSPTHLIKTRGQQVTLRCSSQSGHNTVSWYQQALGQGPQFIFQYYREEENGRGNFPPRFSGLQFPNYSSELNVNALELDDSALYLCASSLTGTYEQYFGPGTRLTVT.

DNA for the CDR3: TGTGCCAGTAGACCGCGGGGGGATGAGCAGTTCTTC. Its protein product is CASRPRGDEQFF. The chain has TRBV19 and TRBJ2-1; 8 bases line up with TRBD2. The CDR3 totals 12 residues. V shed 6 bases and J 8 bases; nucleotides not matched to a gene: 3. CDR1 LNHDA and CDR2 SQIVND come from the germline V gene (reference sequence).

This clone has a single count. The rearrangement uses TRBV5-1 and TRBJ2-1; 8 nucleotides match TRBD1. The CDR3 is 15 residues long. V gave up 2 bases and J gave up 2 bases; unmatched junction bases: 3. Looked up from germline, CDR1 is SGHRS and CDR2 is YFSETQ. CDR3 sequence reads: CASSFRGQAYNEQFF. DNA for the CDR3: TGCGCCAGCAGCTTTCGGGGACAGGCCTACAATGAGCAGTTCTTC.

There are a few counts of this clone. The V call is TRBV4-2, the J call TRBJ1-1; D remains unclear. V lost 4 bases, J lost 7 bases, and 10 bases lay in between. From germline, CDR1 is LGHNA and CDR2 YNFKEQ. The CDR3 spans 12 residues. CDR3 protein: CASSPDGSEAFF. In DNA, the CDR3 is TGTGCCAGCAGCCCGGATGGGAGTGAAGCTTTCTTT.

V usage is TRBV6-5 and J usage is TRBJ1-3; 11 bases are shared with TRBD1. The CDR3 is made up of 16 amino acids. V was clipped by 4 bases and J by 4 bases; unmatched bases: 6. Germline CDR1 is MNHEY and CDR2 is SVGAGI. The CDR3 nucleotides are TGTGCCAGCAGTTCTCCGGGACAGGGGGACGGAAACACCATATATTTT. As protein: CASSSPGQGDGNTIYF.

V and J are TRBV5-1 and TRBJ2-2; 7 bases align to TRBD1. The CDR3 totals 15 residues. V dropped 4 bases and J dropped 5; count of bases not matched to a gene: 8. CDR1 and CDR2 (germline): SGHRS, YFSETQ. In DNA, the CDR3 is TGCGCCAGCAGCCCCGGGACAGCCGATACCGGGGAGCTGTTTTTT. Its translation is CASSPGTADTGELFF.

V gene TRBV28 combines with J gene TRBJ2-7; D might be TRBD2 (5 bases). This CDR3 is built from 14 residues. Between the trimmed V and J ends, which lost 4 bases and 2 bases, there was a span of 12 bases. Germline CDR1 MDHEN, CDR2 SYDVKM. CDR3 region: CASSSSSGTYEQYF. Here the CDR3 DNA reads TGTGCCAGCAGTTCATCCTCGGGGACCTACGAGCAGTACTTC.

V and J are TRBV9 and TRBJ2-2, with TRBD1 matching over 10 bases. CDR3 length: 18 residues. CDR1 and CDR2 from the germline V gene are SGDLS and YYNGEE. Unmatched junction bases numbered 13, after V lost 1 base and J lost 7 bases. The CDR3 here is CASSVSLGQGFSGGELFF. CDR3 nucleotides: TGTGCCAGCAGCGTATCGCTGGGACAGGGGTTTAGTGGCGGGGAGCTGTTTTTT.

The chain uses TRBV24-1 and TRBJ2-6, with 12 bases that match TRBD2. CDR3 size: 17 residues. The V gene end was trimmed by 8 bases and the J gene end by 4 bases; junction bases not matched to a gene: 8. Germline CDR1 and CDR2: KGHDR and SFDVKD. CDR3 DNA: TGTGCCACCATTGCCGGGACTAGCGGGCGGGGGGCCAACGTCCTGACTTTC. It codes for CATIAGTSGRGANVLTF.

The rearrangement links TRBV29-1 to TRBJ1-3, with D possibly matching TRBD1 (5 bases). The CDR3 has 15 residues. Trimming cost V 6 bases and J 2 bases, with 17 bases left between them. Germline V gene sequence: CDR1 SQVTM, CDR2 ANQGSEA. CDR3 DNA sequence: TGCAGCGTAACGGGAGTTTTAGGGGCTGGAAACACCATATATTTT. Translation: CSVTGVLGAGNTIYF.

This clone is a singleton in its sample. The chain joins TRBV9 to TRBJ2-5; 7 bases are shared with TRBD1. The CDR3 contains 14 residues. V dropped 3 bases and J dropped 2; count of bases not matched to a gene: 4. Germline lookup yields CDR1 SGDLS and CDR2 YYNGEE. In nucleotides, the CDR3 is TGTGCCAGCAGCGGAGACAGGGAGCAAGAGACCCAGTACTTC. This codes for CASSGDREQETQYF.

A single count supports this clone. The rearrangement joins TRBV6-5 to TRBJ1-4, with D uncertain. This CDR3 region has 16 residues. The V end lost 1 base, the J end lost 0 bases, and 9 bases lay between the germline ends. Germline loops: CDR1 MNHEY, CDR2 SVGAGI. CDR3 region: CASSYYGGPTNEKLFF. CDR3 in DNA: TGTGCCAGCAGTTACTACGGCGGTCCAACTAATGAAAAACTGTTTTTT.

Written as DNA, the CDR3 is TGTGCCAGCAGTCACACCTCCCCCCGACTGACCAACTATGGCTACACCTTC. It encodes CASSHTSPRLTNYGYTF. V gene TRBV27 combines with J gene TRBJ1-2; D call uncertain. V lost 5 bases to trimming and J lost 2 bases, with 21 bases between them. This CDR3 comprises 17 residues. The germline V gene has CDR1 MNHEY and CDR2 SMNVEV (reference sequence).